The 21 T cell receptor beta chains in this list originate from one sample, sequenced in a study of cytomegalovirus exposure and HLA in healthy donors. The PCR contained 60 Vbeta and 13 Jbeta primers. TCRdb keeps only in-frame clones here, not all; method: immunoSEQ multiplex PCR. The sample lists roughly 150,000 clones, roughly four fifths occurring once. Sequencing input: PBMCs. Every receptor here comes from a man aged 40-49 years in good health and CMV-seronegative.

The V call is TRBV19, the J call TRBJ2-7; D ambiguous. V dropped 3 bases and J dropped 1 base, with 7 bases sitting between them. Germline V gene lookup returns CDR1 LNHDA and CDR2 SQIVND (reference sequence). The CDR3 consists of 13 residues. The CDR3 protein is CASSISPSYEQYF. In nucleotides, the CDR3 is TGTGCCAGTAGTATTAGTCCATCCTACGAGCAGTACTTC.

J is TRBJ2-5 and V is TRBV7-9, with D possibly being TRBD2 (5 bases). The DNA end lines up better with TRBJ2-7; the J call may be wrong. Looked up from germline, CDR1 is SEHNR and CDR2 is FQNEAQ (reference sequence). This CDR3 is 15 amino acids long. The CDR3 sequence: CASSSMRTSTYEQYF. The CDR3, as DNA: TGTGCCAGCAGCTCCATGAGGACTTCAACCTACGAGCAGTACTTC.

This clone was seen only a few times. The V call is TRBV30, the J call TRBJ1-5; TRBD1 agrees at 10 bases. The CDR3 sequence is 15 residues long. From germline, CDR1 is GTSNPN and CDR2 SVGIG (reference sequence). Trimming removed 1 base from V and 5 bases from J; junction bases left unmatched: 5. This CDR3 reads CAWSGGQGSHQPQHF. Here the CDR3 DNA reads TGTGCCTGGAGTGGGGGACAGGGGTCCCATCAGCCCCAGCATTTT.

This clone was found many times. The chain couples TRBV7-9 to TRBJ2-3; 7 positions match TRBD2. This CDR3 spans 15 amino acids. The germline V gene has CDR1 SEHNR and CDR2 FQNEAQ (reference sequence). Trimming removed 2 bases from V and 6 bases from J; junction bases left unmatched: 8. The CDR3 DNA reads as TGTGCCAGCAGCTTACTAGCGGACCCGTCGGATACGCAGTATTTT. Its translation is CASSLLADPSDTQYF.

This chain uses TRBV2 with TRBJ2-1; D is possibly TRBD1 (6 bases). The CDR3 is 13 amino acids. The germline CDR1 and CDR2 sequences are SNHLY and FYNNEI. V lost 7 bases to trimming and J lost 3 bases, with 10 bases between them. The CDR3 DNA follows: TGTGCCAGCACTAACAGGGTCTACAATGAGCAGTTCTTC. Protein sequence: CASTNRVYNEQFF. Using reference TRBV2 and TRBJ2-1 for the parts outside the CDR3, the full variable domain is EPEVTQTPSHQVTQMGQEVILRCVPISNHLYFYWYRQILGQKVEFLVSFYNNEISEKSEIFDDQFSVERPDGSNFTLKIRSTKLEDSAMYFCASTNRVYNEQFFGPGTRLTVL.

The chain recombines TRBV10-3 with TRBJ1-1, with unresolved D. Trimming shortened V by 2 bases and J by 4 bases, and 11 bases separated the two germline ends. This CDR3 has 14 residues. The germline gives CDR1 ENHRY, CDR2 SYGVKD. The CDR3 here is CAISEERVSTEAFF. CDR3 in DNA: TGTGCCATCAGTGAGGAGCGGGTAAGCACTGAAGCTTTCTTT.

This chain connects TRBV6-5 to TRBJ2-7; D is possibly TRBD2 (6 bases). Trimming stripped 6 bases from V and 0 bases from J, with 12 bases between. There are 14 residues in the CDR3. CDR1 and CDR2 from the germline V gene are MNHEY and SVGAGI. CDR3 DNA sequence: TGTGCCAGCAGGGGATCCGGGAGCTCCTACGAGCAGTACGTC. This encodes CASRGSGSSYEQYV.

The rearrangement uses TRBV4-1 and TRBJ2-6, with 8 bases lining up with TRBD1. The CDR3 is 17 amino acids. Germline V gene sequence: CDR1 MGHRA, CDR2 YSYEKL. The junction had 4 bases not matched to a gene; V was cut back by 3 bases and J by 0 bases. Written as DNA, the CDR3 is TGCGCCAGCAGCCAGGGGCAGGGGGCCTCTGGGGCCAACGTCCTGACTTTC. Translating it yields CASSQGQGASGANVLTF.

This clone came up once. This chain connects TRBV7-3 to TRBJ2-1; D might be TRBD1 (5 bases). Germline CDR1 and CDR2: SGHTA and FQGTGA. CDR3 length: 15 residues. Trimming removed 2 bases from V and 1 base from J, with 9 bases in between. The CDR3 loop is CASSLSDSSYNEQFF. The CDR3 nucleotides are TGTGCCAGCAGCTTATCTGACAGTTCCTACAATGAGCAGTTCTTC.

This chain's CDR3 is CASSGLAGVQEQYV. CDR3 in DNA: TGTGCCAGCAGCGGACTAGCGGGAGTTCAGGAGCAGTACGTC. The rearrangement uses TRBV11-2 and TRBJ2-7, with TRBD2 matching over 13 bases. The V gene end was trimmed by 5 bases and the J gene end by 7 bases; junction bases not matched to a gene: 5. The CDR3 sequence is 14 residues long. Germline V gene sequence: CDR1 SGHAT, CDR2 FQNNGV.

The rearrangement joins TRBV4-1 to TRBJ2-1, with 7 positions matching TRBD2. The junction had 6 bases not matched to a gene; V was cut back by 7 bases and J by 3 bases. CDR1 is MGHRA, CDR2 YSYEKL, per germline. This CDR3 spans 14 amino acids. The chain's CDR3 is CASKNQRDYNEQFF. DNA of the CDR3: TGCGCCAGCAAAAACCAGCGGGACTACAATGAGCAGTTCTTC.

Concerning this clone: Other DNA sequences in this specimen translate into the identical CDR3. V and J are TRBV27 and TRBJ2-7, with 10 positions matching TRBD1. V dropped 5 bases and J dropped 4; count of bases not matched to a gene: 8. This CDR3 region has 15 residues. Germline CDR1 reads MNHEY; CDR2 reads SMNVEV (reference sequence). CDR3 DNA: TGTGCCAGCAGTCTACTAGGGACAGGGGTTTACGAGCAGTACTTC. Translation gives CASSLLGTGVYEQYF.

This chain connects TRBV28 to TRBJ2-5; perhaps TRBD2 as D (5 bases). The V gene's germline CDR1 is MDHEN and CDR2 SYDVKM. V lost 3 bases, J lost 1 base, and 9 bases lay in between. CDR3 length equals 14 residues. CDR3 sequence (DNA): TGTGCCAGCAGTTTGGTAAGCGGCCAAGAGACCCAGTACTTC. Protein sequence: CASSLVSGQETQYF. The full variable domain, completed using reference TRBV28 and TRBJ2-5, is DVKVTQSSRYLVKRTGEKVFLECVQDMDHENMFWYRQDPGLGLRLIYFSYDVKMKEKGDIPEGYSVSREKKERFSLILESASTNQTSMYLCASSLVSGQETQYFGPGTRLLVL.

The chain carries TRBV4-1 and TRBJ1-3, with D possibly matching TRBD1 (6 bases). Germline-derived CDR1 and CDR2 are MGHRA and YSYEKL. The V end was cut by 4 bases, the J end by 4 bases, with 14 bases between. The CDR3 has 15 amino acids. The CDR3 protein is CASSPYRAAGNTIYF. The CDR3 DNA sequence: TGCGCCAGCAGCCCTTACAGGGCGGCAGGAAACACCATATATTTT.

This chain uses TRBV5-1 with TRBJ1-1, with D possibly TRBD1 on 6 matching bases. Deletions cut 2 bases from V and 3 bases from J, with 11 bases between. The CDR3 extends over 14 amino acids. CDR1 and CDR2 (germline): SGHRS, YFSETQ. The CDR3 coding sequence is TGCGCCAGCAGCTTACAGACAGGAGACACTGAAGCTTTCTTT. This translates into CASSLQTGDTEAFF.

The CDR3 bases are TGTGCCAGCAGTTTCGGTATTACAGGGGGCGCTGGGGCCAACGTCCTGACTTTC. Encoded protein: CASSFGITGGAGANVLTF. The chain has TRBV28 and TRBJ2-6, with 9 nucleotides matching TRBD1. Germline assignment: CDR1 MDHEN and CDR2 SYDVKM. V lost 3 bases, J lost 2 bases, and 8 bases stayed unmatched. The CDR3 is 18 residues long.

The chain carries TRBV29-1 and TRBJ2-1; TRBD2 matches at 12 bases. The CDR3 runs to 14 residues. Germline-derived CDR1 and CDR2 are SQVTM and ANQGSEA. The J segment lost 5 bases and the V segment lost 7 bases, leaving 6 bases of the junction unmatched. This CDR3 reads CSAPGLAGDNEQFF. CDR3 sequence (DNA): TGCAGCGCGCCGGGACTAGCGGGTGACAATGAGCAGTTCTTC.

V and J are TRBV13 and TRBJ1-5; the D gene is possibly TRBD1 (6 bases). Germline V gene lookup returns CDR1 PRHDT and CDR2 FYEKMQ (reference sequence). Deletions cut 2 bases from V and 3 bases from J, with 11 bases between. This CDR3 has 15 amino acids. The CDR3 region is CASSLRGADNQPQHF. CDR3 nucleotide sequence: TGTGCCAGCAGCTTACGGGGGGCGGACAATCAGCCCCAGCATTTT.

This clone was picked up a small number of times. CDR3 residues: CATASSHSTYEQYF. The CDR3 DNA sequence: TGTGCCACCGCGTCATCTCACAGTACCTACGAGCAGTACTTC. This chain links TRBV7-9 with TRBJ2-7, with D unclear. The CDR3 has 14 amino acids. CDR1 is SEHNR and CDR2 is FQNEAQ in the germline V gene (reference sequence). V lost 10 bases to trimming and J lost 2 bases, with 18 bases between them.

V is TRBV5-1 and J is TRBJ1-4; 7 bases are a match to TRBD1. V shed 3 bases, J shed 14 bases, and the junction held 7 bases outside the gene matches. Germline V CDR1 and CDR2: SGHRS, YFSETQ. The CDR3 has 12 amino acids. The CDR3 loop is CASSSGQDLLFF. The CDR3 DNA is TGCGCCAGCAGCTCCGGACAGGATTTGCTGTTTTTT.

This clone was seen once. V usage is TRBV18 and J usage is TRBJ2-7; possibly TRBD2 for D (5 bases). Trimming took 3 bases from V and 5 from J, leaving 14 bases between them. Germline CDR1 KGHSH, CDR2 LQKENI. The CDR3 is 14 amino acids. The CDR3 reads CASSPKGNGDEQYF. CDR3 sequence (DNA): TGTGCCAGCTCACCCAAGGGTAACGGGGACGAGCAGTACTTC.